Each of the 15 T cell receptor beta chains below was sequenced from the same sample in a study of shared clonotypes between healthy human individuals. Profiled with immunoSEQ multiplex PCR; TCRdb holds only in-frame clones, not every one. The data hold 500,000 to 650,000 clones, with around 78% observed a single time. The sequencing input was PBMCs. Every receptor here comes from a woman in her thirties or forties in good health. Some clones in this sample may be carry-over from other donors' samples.

The chain couples TRBV7-2 to TRBJ1-3; D may be TRBD1 (6 bases). V was trimmed by 3 bases and J by 4 bases, leaving 13 bases between them. The CDR3 spans 15 residues. Per germline, CDR1 SGHTA and CDR2 FQGNSA. In DNA, the CDR3 is TGTGCCAGCAGCTTGAACGCAGGGGTCGGAAACACCATATATTTT. It is translated as CASSLNAGVGNTIYF.

The chain links TRBV11-2 to TRBJ2-5; 8 bases map to TRBD1. Looked up from germline, CDR1 is SGHAT and CDR2 is FQNNGV. V dropped 5 bases and J dropped 2; count of bases not matched to a gene: 4. CDR3 length equals 14 residues. The CDR3 is CASSTDRVQETQYF. The DNA of the CDR3 is TGTGCCAGCAGCACGGACAGGGTGCAAGAGACCCAGTACTTC.

DNA of the CDR3: TGCGCCAGCAGTGAAGGCAGGAACACCGGGGAGCTGTTTTTT. Translating gives CASSEGRNTGELFF. V gene TRBV10-2 combines with J gene TRBJ2-2; D call uncertain. Per germline, CDR1 WSHSY and CDR2 SAAADI. The CDR3 totals 14 residues. V shed 3 bases and J shed 1 base, with 6 bases lying between them.

The chain combines TRBV6-1 with TRBJ1-5; tentatively, D is TRBD1 (5 bases). Deletions cut 0 bases from V and 9 bases from J, with 15 bases between. Germline V lookup: CDR1 MNHNS, CDR2 SASEGT. CDR3 length: 15 amino acids. CDR3 nucleotide sequence: TGTGCCAGCAGTGAAGCAAGGGGTTCTTACGGGCCCCAGCATTTT. Translated: CASSEARGSYGPQHF.

In DNA, the CDR3 is TGTGCCAGTATCCGGACAGGGAACACCGGGGAGCTGTTTTTT. Residues: CASIRTGNTGELFF. The V gene is TRBV19, the J gene TRBJ2-2; TRBD1 aligns across 7 bases. The length of the CDR3 is 14 residues. After removal of 7 bases from V and 1 base from J, the junction contained 3 bases not matched to a gene. Per germline, CDR1 LNHDA and CDR2 SQIVND (reference sequence).

The V call is TRBV27, the J call TRBJ1-6, with a weak D call TRBD1 (5 bases). The CDR3 has 15 residues. The V gene lost 6 bases and the J gene lost 6 bases, with 15 bases spanning the gap. Germline V gives CDR1 MNHEY, CDR2 SMNVEV (reference sequence). CDR3 sequence: CASRTEGWANSPLHF. The CDR3 DNA follows: TGTGCCAGCAGGACAGAGGGGTGGGCTAATTCACCCCTCCACTTT.

This chain joins TRBV18 and TRBJ2-7; 14 nucleotides agree with TRBD2. The CDR3 loop spans 17 amino acids. CDR1 is KGHSH and CDR2 is LQKENI in the germline V gene. The V segment lost 3 bases and the J segment 0 bases; nucleotides outside the gene matches: 4. The CDR3 region has the DNA TGTGCCAGCTCACCCCGACTAGCGGGGGGGAGCTCCTACGAGCAGTACTTC. Encoded protein: CASSPRLAGGSSYEQYF.

The chain uses TRBV5-1 and TRBJ2-3, with D unclear. The V end was cut by 0 bases, the J end by 2 bases, with 7 bases between. Germline V gene sequence: CDR1 SGHRS, CDR2 YFSETQ. The CDR3 runs 14 residues. The CDR3 DNA reads TGCGCCAGCAGCTTGGACCACTTCACAGATACGCAGTATTTT. Residues: CASSLDHFTDTQYF.

This chain links TRBV28 with TRBJ2-7; 9 positions match TRBD1. CDR1 is MDHEN and CDR2 is SYDVKM in the germline V gene. The CDR3 spans 15 residues. After removal of 6 bases from V and 1 base from J, the junction contained 7 bases not matched to a gene. This CDR3 is CASRRAGQGSYEQYF. CDR3 in DNA: TGTGCCAGCAGACGCGCGGGACAGGGTTCCTACGAGCAGTACTTC.

The rearrangement joins TRBV5-1 to TRBJ2-2; D unclear. The CDR3 length is 16 residues. The germline V gene encodes CDR1 SGHRS and CDR2 YFSETQ. Trimming took off 2 bases at V and 1 base at J, with 12 bases between the two ends. The DNA for the CDR3 is TGCGCCAGCAGCTTTGGACCCTCCCGGAACACCGGGGAGCTGTTTTTT. Translated, it gives CASSFGPSRNTGELFF.

V and J are TRBV15 and TRBJ2-6; D perhaps matches TRBD1 (6 bases). CDR3 length: 15 residues. The V gene lost 5 bases and the J gene lost 3 bases, with 11 bases spanning the gap. From germline, CDR1 is LNHNV and CDR2 YYDKDF (reference sequence). The CDR3 region has the DNA TGTGCCACCAGCGGGAGCAGGGGTGGGGCCAACGTCCTGACTTTC. It is translated as CATSGSRGGANVLTF. The full variable domain, in which reference TRBV15 and TRBJ2-6 provide the parts outside the CDR3, is DAMVIQNPRYQVTQFGKPVTLSCSQTLNHNVMYWYQQKSSQAPKLLFHYYDKDFNNEADTPDNFQSRRPNTSFCFLDIRSPGLGDTAMYLCATSGSRGGANVLTFGAGSRLTVL.

The CDR3 is CASSLFRGGNSNQPQHF. The CDR3 DNA follows: TGTGCCAGCAGTTTGTTTCGAGGGGGGAATAGCAATCAGCCCCAGCATTTT. This chain connects TRBV28 to TRBJ1-5; TRBD1 is a possible D gene (6 bases). The V and J ends lost 3 bases and 0 bases respectively, with 15 bases between them. The CDR3 runs to 17 residues. CDR1 is MDHEN, CDR2 SYDVKM, per germline.

This CDR3 reads CASSPPWGAGELFF. CDR3 in DNA: TGTGCCAGCAGCCCCCCGTGGGGGGCCGGGGAGCTGTTTTTT. The chain combines TRBV27 with TRBJ2-2; the D gene is possibly TRBD2 (6 bases). This CDR3 is built from 14 residues. The germline V gene encodes CDR1 MNHEY and CDR2 SMNVEV (reference sequence). The V gene lost 6 bases and the J gene lost 6 bases, with 14 bases spanning the gap.

The chain has TRBV19 and TRBJ2-1, with 9 bases fitting TRBD2. After removal of 3 bases from V and 4 bases from J, the junction contained 10 bases not matched to a gene. The germline V gene has CDR1 LNHDA and CDR2 SQIVND (reference sequence). The CDR3 covers 17 residues. CDR3 amino acids: CASSISLAGQRYNEQFF. The CDR3 DNA follows: TGTGCCAGTAGTATTTCGCTAGCGGGACAGAGGTACAATGAGCAGTTCTTC.

The chain uses TRBV30 and TRBJ1-4; D unresolved. Germline lookup yields CDR1 GTSNPN and CDR2 SVGIG (reference sequence). This CDR3 is 14 amino acids long. Trimming stripped 0 bases from V and 1 base from J, with 6 bases between. Here the CDR3 DNA reads TGTGCCTGGAGTGTTGGACTAACTAATGAAAAACTGTTTTTT. Translating gives CAWSVGLTNEKLFF. Based on the CDR3 plus reference TRBV30 and TRBJ1-4, the full variable domain is SQTIHQWPATLVQPVGSPLSLECTVEGTSNPNLYWYRQAAGRGLQLLFYSVGIGQISSEVPQNLSASRPQDRQFILSSKKLLLSDSGFYLCAWSVGLTNEKLFFGSGTQLSVL.